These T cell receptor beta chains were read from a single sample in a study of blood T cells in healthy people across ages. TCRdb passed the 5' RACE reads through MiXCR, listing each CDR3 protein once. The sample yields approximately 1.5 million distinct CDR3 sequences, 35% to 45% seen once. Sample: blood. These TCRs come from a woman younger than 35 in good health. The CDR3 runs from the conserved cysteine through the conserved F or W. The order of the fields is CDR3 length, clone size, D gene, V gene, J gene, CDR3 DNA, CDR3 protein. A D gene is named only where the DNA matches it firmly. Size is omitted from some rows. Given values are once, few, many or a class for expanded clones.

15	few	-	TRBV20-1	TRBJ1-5	TGCAGTGCTCGCATGATCAGGGAGGCGGATCAGCCCCAGCATTTT	CSARMIREADQPQHF
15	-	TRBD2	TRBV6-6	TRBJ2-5	TGTGCCAGCAGTTACTCGATGACTAGCGGGGGGACCCAGTACTTC	CASSYSMTSGGTQYF
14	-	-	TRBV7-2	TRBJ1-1	TGTGCCAGCAGCTTAGGTTACAGGGCCCCTGAAGCTTTCTTT	CASSLGYRAPEAFF
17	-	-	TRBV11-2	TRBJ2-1	TGTGCCAGCAGCTTAGAGTATAGAGGGGAAATGATGAATGAGCAGTTCTTC	CASSLEYRGEMMNEQFF
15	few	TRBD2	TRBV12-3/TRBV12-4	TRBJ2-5	TGTGCCAGCAGTTTGAGTCTAGCGGGGAGCGCGGCCCAGTACTTC	CASSLSLAGSAAQYF
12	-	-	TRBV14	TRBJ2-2	TGTACCAGCAGCAGCCAAGGGTTAGAGCTGTTTTTT	CTSSSQGLELFF
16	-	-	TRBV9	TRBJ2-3	TGTGCCAGCAGCGTACCCTTGCGGGGTGGCACAGATACGCAGTATTTT	CASSVPLRGGTDTQYF
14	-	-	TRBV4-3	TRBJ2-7	TGCGCCAGCAGCCCCCACGACGCCACCTACGAGCAGTACTTC	CASSPHDATYEQYF
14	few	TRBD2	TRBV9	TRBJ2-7	TGTGCCAGCAGCTCTAGCGGGAGGGCCGGCGAGCAGTACTTC	CASSSSGRAGEQYF
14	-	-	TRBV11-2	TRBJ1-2	TGTGCCAGCAGCCACCTACGGGGAAATTCTGGCTACACCTTC	CASSHLRGNSGYTF
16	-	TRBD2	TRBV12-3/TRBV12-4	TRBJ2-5	TGTGCCAGCAGTTGGGGGACTAGCGGGGTTTACAATGAGCAGTACTTC	CASSWGTSGVYNEQYF
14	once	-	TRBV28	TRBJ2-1	TGTGCCGGCAGTTCTGCCCTCAAGGACGAGACCCAGTTCTTC	CAGSSALKDETQFF
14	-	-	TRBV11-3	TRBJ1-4	TGTGCCAGCAGCAATCTACCAACTAATGAAAAACTGTTTTTT	CASSNLPTNEKLFF
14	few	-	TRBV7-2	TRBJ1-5	TGTGCCAGCAGCTTCCATTGGGGGAATCAGCCCCAGCATTTT	CASSFHWGNQPQHF
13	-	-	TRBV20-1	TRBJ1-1	TGCAGCGCCAAAGGGGGTTTCGACACTGAAGCTTTCTTT	CSAKGGFDTEAFF
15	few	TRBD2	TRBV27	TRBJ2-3	TGTGCCAGCAGTTTCAGCGGGAGAGTAAGAGATACGCAGTATTTT	CASSFSGRVRDTQYF
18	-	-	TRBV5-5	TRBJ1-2	TGTGACAGCAGCTTGGAGGTCAGGGAAATCGTGTATGGGTATGGCTACACCTTC	CDSSLEVREIVYGYGYTF
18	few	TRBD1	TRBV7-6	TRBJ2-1	TGTGCCAGCAGTTCCAGGGGGAAGGGTAGGAGACCCTACAATGAGCAGTTCTTC	CASSSRGKGRRPYNEQFF
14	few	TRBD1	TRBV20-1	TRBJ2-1	TGCAGTGCTAAGACAGGGGGCTCCTACAATGAGCAGTTCTTC	CSAKTGGSYNEQFF
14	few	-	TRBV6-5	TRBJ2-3	TGTGCCAGCAGGACCAGCCTAAGCACAGATACGCAGTATTTT	CASRTSLSTDTQYF
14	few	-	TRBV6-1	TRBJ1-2	TGTGCCAGCAGACCCAACCTGGGAGACTATGGCTACACCTTC	CASRPNLGDYGYTF
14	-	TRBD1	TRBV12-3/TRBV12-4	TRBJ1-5	TGTGCCAGCACTAGGGACAGGCACAATCAGCCCCAGCATTTT	CASTRDRHNQPQHF
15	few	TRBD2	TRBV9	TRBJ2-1	TGTGCCAGCAGCCCCTGGACTAGCGGGCTCAATGAGCAGTTCTTC	CASSPWTSGLNEQFF
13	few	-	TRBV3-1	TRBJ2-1	TGTACAAACCTCGGACCTCTTCAAAATGAGCAGTTCTTC	CTNLGPLQNEQFF
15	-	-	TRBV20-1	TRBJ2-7	TGCAGTGCTAGAGATCCCACCCGGGGGAGCTACGAGCAGTACTTC	CSARDPTRGSYEQYF
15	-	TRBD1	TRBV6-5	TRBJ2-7	TGTGCCAGCAGCACTCCACAGGGGGATTTGTCCGAGCAGTACTTC	CASSTPQGDLSEQYF
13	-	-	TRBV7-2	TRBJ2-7	TGTGCCAGCAGCCCCGGGGTCAACAATGAGCAGTACTTC	CASSPGVNNEQYF
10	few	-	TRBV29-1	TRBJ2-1	TGCAGCGTTGGTGTACATGAGCAGTTCTTC	CSVGVHEQFF
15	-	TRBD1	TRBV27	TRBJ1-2	TGTGCCAGCAGTTACGGACAGGGGGCAGGATATGGCTACACCTTC	CASSYGQGAGYGYTF
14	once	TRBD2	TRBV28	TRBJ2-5	TGTGCCAGCAGGTCTCTAGCGGGAGTGCAAGAGCAGTACTTC	CASRSLAGVQEQYF
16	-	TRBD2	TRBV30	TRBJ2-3	TGTGCCTGGAGTGTCTCCCCCAGCGGGATCACAGATACGCAGTATTTT	CAWSVSPSGITDTQYF
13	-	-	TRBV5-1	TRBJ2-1	TGCGCCAGCAGCTCCAACGGATACAATGAGCAGTTCTTC	CASSSNGYNEQFF
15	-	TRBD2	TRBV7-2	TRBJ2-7	TGTGCCAGCAGCGGAACTAGCGGTACAGCCTACGAGCAGTACTTC	CASSGTSGTAYEQYF
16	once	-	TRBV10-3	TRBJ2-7	TGTGCCATCAGTGACGGGGTCAAAACTTACGCCTACGAGCAGTACTTC	CAISDGVKTYAYEQYF
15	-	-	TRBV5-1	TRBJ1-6	TGCGCCAGCAGCGGCCAGGGACGGGATAATTCACCCCTCCACTTT	CASSGQGRDNSPLHF
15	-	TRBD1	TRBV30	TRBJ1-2	TGTGCCTGGAGGCTTCGGACAGGGGGGAAGGATGGCGACACCTTC	CAWRLRTGGKDGDTF
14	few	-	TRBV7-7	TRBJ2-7	TGTGCTAGCAGCCCAACTGACAGGCACTACGAGCAGTACTTC	CASSPTDRHYEQYF
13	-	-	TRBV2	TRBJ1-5	TGTGCCAGCAGTGATGTGTCAAATCAGCCCCAGCATTTT	CASSDVSNQPQHF
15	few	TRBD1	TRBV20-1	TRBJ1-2	TGCAGTGCTAGAGGGACAGGGGGCGCGAATTATGGCTACACCTTC	CSARGTGGANYGYTF
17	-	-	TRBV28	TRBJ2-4	TGTGCCAGCAGACCCCCGAGGCTAGTGGGTTCCAAAAACATTCAGTACTTC	CASRPPRLVGSKNIQYF
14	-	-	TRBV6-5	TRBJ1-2	TGTGCCAGCAGTGACCGCGACAGGTTTTATGGCTACACCTTC	CASSDRDRFYGYTF
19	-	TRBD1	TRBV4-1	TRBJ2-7	TGCGCCAGCAGCCAAGCCCTCCCGACAGGGGGCCATCTCTCCTACGAGCAGTACTTC	CASSQALPTGGHLSYEQYF
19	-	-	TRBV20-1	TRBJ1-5	TGCAGTGCTAGGGAGCCCAGGGTTCCAGCAAGGGCGAGCAATCAGCCCCAGCATTTT	CSAREPRVPARASNQPQHF